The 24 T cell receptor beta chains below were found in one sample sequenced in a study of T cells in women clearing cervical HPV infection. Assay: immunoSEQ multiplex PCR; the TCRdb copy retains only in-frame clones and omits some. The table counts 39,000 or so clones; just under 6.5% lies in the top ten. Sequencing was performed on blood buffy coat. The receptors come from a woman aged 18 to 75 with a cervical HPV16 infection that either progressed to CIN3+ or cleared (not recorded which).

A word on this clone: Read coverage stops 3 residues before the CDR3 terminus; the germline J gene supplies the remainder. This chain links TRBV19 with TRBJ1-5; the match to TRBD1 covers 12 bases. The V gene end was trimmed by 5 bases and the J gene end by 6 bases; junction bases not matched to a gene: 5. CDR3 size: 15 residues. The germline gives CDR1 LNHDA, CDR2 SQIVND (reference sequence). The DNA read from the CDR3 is TGTGCCAGTAGTGGGACAGGGGGCGGCGGTCAGCCC. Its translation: CASSGTGGGGQP. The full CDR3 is CASSGTGGGGQPQHF. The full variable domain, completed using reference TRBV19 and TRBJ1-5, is DGGITQSPKYLFRKEGQNVTLSCEQNLNHDAMYWYRQDPGQGLRLIYYSQIVNDFQKGDIAEGYSVSREKKESFPLTVTSAQKNPTAFYLCASSGTGGGGQPQHFGDGTRLSIL.

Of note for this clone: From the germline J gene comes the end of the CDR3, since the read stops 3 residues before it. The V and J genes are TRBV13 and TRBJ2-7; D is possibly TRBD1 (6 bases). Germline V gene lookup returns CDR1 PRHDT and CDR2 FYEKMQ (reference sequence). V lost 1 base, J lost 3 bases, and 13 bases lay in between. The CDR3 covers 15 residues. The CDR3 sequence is CASSLAQGTSYEQYF. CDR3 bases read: TGTGCCAGCAGCTTAGCCCAGGGGACAAGCTACGAG.

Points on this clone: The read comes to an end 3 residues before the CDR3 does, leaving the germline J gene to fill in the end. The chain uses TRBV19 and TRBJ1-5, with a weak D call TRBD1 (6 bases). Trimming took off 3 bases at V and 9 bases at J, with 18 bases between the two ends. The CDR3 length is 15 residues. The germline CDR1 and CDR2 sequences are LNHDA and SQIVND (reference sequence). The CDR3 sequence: CASSIQDSTLGPQHF. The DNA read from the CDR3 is TGTGCCAGTAGTATTCAGGACAGCACGCTAGGGCCC.

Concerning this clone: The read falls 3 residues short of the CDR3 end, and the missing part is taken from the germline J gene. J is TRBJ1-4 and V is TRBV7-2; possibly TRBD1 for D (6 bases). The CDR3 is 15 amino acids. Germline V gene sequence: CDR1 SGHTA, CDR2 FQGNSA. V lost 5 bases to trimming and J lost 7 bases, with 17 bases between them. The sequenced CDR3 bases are TGTGCCAGCAGCCGGACCCTCGTGGGGGCTGAAAAA. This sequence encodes CASSRTLVGAEK. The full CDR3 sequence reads CASSRTLVGAEKLFF.

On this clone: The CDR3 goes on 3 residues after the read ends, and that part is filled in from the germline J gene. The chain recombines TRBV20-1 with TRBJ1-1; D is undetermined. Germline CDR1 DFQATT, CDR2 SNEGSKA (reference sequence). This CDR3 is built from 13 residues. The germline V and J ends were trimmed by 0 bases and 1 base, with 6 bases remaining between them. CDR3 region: CSARDPGNTEAFF. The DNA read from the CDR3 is TGCAGTGCTAGAGATCCAGGGAACACTGAA.

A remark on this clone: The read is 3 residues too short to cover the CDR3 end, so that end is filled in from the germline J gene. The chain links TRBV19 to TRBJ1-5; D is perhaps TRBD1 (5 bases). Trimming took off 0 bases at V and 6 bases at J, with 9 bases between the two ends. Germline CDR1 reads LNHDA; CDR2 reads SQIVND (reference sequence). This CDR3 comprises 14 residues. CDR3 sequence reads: CASSIDEGIQPQHF. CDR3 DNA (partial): TGTGCCAGTAGTATAGATGAGGGGATTCAGCCC.

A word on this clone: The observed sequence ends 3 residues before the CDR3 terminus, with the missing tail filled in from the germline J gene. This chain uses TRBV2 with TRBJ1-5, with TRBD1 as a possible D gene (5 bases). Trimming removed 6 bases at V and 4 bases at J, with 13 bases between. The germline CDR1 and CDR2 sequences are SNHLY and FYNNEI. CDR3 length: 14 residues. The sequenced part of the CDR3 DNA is TGTGCCAGCAGGGACACGAGTTTAAATCAGCCC. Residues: CASRDTSLNQP. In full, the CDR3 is CASRDTSLNQPQHF.

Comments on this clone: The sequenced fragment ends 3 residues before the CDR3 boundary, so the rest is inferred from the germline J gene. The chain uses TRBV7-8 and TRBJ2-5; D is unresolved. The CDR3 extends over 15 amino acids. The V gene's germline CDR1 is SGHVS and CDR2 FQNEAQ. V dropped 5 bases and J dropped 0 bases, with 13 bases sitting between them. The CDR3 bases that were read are TGTGCCAGCAGCCCCAGGCTATCTTACCAAGAGACC. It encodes CASSPRLSYQET. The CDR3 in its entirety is CASSPRLSYQETQYF.

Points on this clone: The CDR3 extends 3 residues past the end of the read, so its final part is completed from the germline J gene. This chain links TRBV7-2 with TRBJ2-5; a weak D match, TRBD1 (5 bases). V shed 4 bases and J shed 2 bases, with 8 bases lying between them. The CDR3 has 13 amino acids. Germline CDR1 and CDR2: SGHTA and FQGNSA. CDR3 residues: CASSSRVQETQYF. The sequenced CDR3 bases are TGTGCCAGCAGCTCCAGGGTACAAGAGACC. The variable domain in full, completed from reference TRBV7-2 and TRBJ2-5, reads GAGVSQSPSNKVTEKGKDVELRCDPISGHTALYWYRQSLGQGLEFLIYFQGNSAPDKSGLPSDRFSAERTGGSVSTLTIQRTQQEDSAVYLCASSSRVQETQYFGPGTRLLVL.

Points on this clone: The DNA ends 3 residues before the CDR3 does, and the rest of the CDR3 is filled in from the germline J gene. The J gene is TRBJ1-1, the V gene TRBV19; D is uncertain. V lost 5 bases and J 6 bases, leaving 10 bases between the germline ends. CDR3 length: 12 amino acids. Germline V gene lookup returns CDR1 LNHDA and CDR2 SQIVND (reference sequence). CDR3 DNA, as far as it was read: TGTGCCAGTAGTGCCTCACTCGCTGAA. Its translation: CASSASLAE. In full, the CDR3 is CASSASLAEAFF. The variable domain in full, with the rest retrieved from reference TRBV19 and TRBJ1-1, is DGGITQSPKYLFRKEGQNVTLSCEQNLNHDAMYWYRQDPGQGLRLIYYSQIVNDFQKGDIAEGYSVSREKKESFPLTVTSAQKNPTAFYLCASSASLAEAFFGQGTRLTVV.

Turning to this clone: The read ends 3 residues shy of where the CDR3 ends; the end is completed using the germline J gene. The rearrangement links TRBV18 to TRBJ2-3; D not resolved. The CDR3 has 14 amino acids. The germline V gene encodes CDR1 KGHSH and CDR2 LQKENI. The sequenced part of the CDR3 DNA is TGTGCCAGCTCACCGAACGATATACAAGAGACG. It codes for CASSPNDIQET. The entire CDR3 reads CASSPNDIQETQYF.

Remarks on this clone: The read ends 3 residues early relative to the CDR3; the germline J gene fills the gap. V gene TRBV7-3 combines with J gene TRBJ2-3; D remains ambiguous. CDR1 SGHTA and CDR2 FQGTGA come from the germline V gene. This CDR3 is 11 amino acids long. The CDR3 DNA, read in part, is TGTGCCAGCAGGCGGCAAGAGACG. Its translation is CASRRQET. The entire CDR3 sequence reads CASRRQETQYF. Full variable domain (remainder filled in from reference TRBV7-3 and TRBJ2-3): GAGVSQTPSNKVTEKGKYVELRCDPISGHTALYWYRQSLGQGPEFLIYFQGTGAADDSGLPNDRFFAVRPEGSVSTLKIQRTERGDSAVYLCASRRQETQYFGPGTRLTVL.

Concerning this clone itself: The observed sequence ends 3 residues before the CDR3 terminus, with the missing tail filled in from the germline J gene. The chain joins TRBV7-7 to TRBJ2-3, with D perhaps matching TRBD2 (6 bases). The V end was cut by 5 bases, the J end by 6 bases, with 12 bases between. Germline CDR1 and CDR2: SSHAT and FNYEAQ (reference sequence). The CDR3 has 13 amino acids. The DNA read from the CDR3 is TGTGCCAGCAGCAGCGGGCCCTCCGATACG. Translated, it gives CASSSGPSDT. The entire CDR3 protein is CASSSGPSDTQYF.

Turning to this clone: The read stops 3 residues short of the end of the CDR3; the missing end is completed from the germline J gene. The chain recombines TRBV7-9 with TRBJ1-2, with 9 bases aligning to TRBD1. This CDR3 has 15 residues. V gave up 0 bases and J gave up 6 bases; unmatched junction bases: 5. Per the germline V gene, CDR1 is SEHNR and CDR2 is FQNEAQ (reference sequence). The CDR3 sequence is CASSLAGQGIHGYTF. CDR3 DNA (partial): TGTGCCAGCAGCTTAGCGGGACAGGGCATTCATGGC.

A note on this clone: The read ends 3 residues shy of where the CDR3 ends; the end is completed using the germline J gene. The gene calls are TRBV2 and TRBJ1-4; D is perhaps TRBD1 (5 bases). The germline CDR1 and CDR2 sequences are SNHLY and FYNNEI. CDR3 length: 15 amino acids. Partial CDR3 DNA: TGTGCCAGCAAAGTGGCCCTATCTGGGGCCAACGTA. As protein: CASKVALSGANV. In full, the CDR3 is CASKVALSGANVLFF. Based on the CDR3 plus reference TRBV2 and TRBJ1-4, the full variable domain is EPEVTQTPSHQVTQMGQEVILRCVPISNHLYFYWYRQILGQKVEFLVSFYNNEISEKSEIFDDQFSVERPDGSNFTLKIRSTKLEDSAMYFCASKVALSGANVLFFGSGTQLSVL.

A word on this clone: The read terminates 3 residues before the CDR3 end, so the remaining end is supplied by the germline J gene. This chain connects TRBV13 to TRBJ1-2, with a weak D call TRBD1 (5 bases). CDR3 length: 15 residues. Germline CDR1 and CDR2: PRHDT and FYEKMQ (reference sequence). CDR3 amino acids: CASSLGSGGGDTYTF. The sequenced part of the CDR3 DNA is TGTGCCAGCAGCTTAGGTAGCGGGGGAGGAGATACC.

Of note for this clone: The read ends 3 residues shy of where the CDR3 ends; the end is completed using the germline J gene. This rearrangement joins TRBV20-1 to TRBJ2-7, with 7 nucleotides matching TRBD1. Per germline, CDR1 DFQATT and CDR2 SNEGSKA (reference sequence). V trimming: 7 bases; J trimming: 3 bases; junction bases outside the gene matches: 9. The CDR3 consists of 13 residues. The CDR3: CSGQQGYFYEQYF. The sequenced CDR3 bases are TGCAGTGGGCAACAGGGGTATTTCTACGAG.

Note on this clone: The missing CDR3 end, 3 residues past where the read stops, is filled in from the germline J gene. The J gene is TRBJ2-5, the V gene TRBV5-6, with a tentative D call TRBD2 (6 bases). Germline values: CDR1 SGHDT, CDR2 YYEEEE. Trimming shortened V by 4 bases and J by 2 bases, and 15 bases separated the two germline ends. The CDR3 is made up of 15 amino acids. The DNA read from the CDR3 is TGTGCCAGCAGCACGGCGGGAAAGGCGCAAGAGACC. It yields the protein CASSTAGKAQET. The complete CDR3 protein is CASSTAGKAQETQYF.

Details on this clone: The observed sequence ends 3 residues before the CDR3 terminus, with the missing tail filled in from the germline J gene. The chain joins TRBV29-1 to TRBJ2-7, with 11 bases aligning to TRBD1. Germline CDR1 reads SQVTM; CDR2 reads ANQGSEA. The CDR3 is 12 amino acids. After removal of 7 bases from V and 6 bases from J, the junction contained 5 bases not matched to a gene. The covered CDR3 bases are TGCAGCGGAGCCGGGACAGGGGGCGAG. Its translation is CSGAGTGGE. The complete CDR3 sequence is CSGAGTGGEQYF.

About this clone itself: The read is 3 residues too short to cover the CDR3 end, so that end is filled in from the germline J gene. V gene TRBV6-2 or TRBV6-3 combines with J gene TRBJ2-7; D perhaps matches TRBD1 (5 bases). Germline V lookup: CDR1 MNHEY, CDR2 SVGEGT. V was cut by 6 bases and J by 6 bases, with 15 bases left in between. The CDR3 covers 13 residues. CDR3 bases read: TGTGCCAGCAGCCAGACAGCCCAAGGCGAG. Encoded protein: CASSQTAQGE. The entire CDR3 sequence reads CASSQTAQGEQYF.

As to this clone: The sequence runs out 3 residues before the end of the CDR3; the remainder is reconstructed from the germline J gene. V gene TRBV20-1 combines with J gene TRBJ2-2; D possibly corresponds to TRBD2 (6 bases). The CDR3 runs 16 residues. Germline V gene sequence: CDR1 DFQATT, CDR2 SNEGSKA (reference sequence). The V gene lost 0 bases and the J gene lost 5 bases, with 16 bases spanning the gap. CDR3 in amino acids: CSARDPDGAGTGELFF. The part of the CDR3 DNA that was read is TGCAGTGCTAGAGACCCTGACGGGGCGGGGACCGGGGAG.

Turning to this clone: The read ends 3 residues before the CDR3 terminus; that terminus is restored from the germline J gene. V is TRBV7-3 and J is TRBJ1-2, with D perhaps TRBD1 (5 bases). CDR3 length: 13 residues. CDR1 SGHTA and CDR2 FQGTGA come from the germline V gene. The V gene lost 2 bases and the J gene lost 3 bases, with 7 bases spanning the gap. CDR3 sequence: CASSLRGDYGYTF. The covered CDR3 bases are TGTGCCAGCAGCTTACGGGGGGACTATGGC. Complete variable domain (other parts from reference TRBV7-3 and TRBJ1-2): GAGVSQTPSNKVTEKGKYVELRCDPISGHTALYWYRQSLGQGPEFLIYFQGTGAADDSGLPNDRFFAVRPEGSVSTLKIQRTERGDSAVYLCASSLRGDYGYTFGSGTRLTVV.

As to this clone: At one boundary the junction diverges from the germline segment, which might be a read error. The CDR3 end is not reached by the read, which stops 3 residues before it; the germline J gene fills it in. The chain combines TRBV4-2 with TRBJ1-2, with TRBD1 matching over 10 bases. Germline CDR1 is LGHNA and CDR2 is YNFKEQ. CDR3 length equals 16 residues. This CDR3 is CASSQIGTGVGYGYTF. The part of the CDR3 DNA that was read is TGCGCCAGCAGCCAAATAGGGACAGGGGTTGGCTATGGC.

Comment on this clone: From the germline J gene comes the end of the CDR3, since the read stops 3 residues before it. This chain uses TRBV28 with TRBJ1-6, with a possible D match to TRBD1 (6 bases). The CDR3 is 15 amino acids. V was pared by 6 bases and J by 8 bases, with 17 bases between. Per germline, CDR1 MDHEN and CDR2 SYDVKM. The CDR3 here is CASRQGGGWDSPLHF. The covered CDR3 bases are TGTGCCAGCAGGCAGGGAGGGGGATGGGATTCACCC.